This entry describes one T cell receptor beta chain. The data were produced by immunoSEQ multiplex PCR, yet TCRdb's version contains in-frame clones alone and is incomplete. The sample shows some 10,000 clones, around 89% of them seen only once. The record originates from a study of OX40 agonist ivuxolimab in advanced cancers. Trimming at V came to 8 bases and at J to 6 bases, leaving 5 bases not matched to a gene. From germline, CDR1 is MNHGY and CDR2 SVAAGI. The CDR3 has 13 amino acids. The sequence was collected from an adult with an advanced solid tumor such as melanoma, head and neck, liver or kidney cancer. The chain joins TRBV6-9 to TRBJ2-7, with 12 bases matching TRBD1. The source was CD4+ or CD8+ T cells sorted from blood, collected in a trial of the OX40 agonist ivuxolimab. The DNA of the CDR3 is TGTGCCAGCCGCGAGGGACAGGGGGCCGAGCAGTACTTC. It yields the protein CASREGQGAEQYF.